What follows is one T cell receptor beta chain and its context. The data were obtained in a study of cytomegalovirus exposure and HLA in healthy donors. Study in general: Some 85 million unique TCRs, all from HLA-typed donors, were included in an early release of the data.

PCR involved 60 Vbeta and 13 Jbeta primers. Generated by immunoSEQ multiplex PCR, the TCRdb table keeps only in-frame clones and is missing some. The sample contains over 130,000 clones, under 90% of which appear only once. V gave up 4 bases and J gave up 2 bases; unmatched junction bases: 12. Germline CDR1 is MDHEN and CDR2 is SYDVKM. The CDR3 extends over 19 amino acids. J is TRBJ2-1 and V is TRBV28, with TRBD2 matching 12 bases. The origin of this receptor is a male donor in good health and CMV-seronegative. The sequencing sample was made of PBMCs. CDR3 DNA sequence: TGTGCCAGCAGTTCAATCAAAATGACTAGCGGGAGCACCTACAATGAGCAGTTCTTC. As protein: CASSSIKMTSGSTYNEQFF.